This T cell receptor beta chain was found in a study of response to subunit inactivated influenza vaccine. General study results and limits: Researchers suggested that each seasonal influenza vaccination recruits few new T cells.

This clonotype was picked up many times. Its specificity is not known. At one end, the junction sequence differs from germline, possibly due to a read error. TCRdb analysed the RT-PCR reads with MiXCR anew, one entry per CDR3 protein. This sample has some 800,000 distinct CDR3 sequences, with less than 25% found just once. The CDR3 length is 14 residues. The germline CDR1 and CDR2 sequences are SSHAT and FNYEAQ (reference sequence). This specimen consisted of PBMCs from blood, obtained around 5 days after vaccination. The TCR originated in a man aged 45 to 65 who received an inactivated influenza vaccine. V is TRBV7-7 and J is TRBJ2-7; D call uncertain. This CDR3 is CASSRLGESYEQYF. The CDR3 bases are TGTGCTAGCAGCCGATTGGGCGAATCCTACGAGCAGTACTTC.